The T cell receptor (beta chain) under discussion was sequenced for a study of shared clonotypes between healthy human individuals. Only in-frame clones appear in the TCRdb table, and some are missing; sequencing was by immunoSEQ multiplex PCR. The sample holds about 1 million clones, roughly 75% seen once. V gave up 5 bases and J gave up 2 bases, with 10 bases separating them. The CDR3 runs 14 residues. The germline gives CDR1 SGHTA, CDR2 FQGNSA. General observations from the study: Among a handful of donors, approximately 5% of naive CD4 clonotypes were found in common. Sampling covered nothing but blood. Tissue TCR repertoires likely differ from those found in blood.

About this clone: Antigen specificity is unknown. This sample includes further DNA sequences coding for the same CDR3.

There were no recent acute infections or vaccinations among the donors, who were healthy HIV-negative adults. This TCR derives from a man aged 18 to 35 in good health. Sequenced material: memory CD4+ T cells sorted from blood. Subset described: CD45RA-negative fraction. V usage is TRBV7-2 and J usage is TRBJ1-5, with D possibly TRBD1 on 6 matching bases. This chain's CDR3 is CASSLKGGNQPQHF. For the CDR3, the DNA is TGTGCCAGCAGCCTTAAGGGGGGCAATCAGCCCCAGCATTTT.